A selection of T cell receptor beta chains follows, all from one sample in a study of T cell responses to AZD1222 COVID-19 vaccine. The assay was immunoSEQ multiplex PCR, and TCRdb's table has in-frame clones only and misses some. The sample holds about 150,000 clones; 80% to 90% are singletons and the top ten take about 5%. This specimen consisted of peripheral blood, obtained on day 0 of AZD1222 vaccination. Source of these receptors: an adult in good health. CDR3s include the opening cysteine and the closing phenylalanine or tryptophan. The D gene is left open where the match is weak.

D	V	J	CDR3
TRBD1	TRBV6-2/TRBV6-3	TRBJ1-5	CASSYPRDSTNQPQHF
TRBD2	TRBV7-2	TRBJ2-1	CASSLGASGSYEQFF
NA	TRBV9	TRBJ1-1	CASSVVTGNTEAFF
TRBD1	TRBV27	TRBJ2-7	CASSPSGGETAYEQYF
NA	TRBV7-2	TRBJ1-2	CASSLAWGGYGYTF
TRBD1	TRBV19	TRBJ1-5	CASSIEGSRGNQPQHF
TRBD2	TRBV6-2/TRBV6-3	TRBJ2-1	CASSYSRLAGVPISYNEQFF
TRBD1	TRBV24-1	TRBJ2-5	CATSDFHRDRNIDQETQYF
NA	TRBV6-2/TRBV6-3	TRBJ2-7	CASSYGRFPYEQYF
NA	TRBV7-9	TRBJ2-2	CASSFPRGTVNTGELFF
NA	TRBV18	TRBJ2-3	CASSPPSNTDTQYF
NA	TRBV7-2	TRBJ1-5	CASSLVYREQPQHF
NA	TRBV6-5	TRBJ2-7	CASSPAGYSYEQYF
NA	TRBV28	TRBJ1-5	CASSLAGNNQPQHF
NA	TRBV29-1	TRBJ1-2	CSVVSVNYGYTF
NA	TRBV16	TRBJ2-5	CASSQDRGQRETQYF
TRBD1	TRBV6-6	TRBJ2-1	CASRPDRGRQRNEQFF
TRBD1	TRBV18	TRBJ2-1	CASSLDRASSYNEQFF
NA	TRBV27	TRBJ1-1	CASSLVGDTEAFF
NA	TRBV20-1	TRBJ1-2	CSASVDYGYTF
NA	TRBV19	TRBJ1-1	CASTRGVQGGTEAFF
TRBD1	TRBV9	TRBJ2-7	CASSEPRGTGEVEQYF
NA	TRBV27	TRBJ2-5	CASSFRGQTQYF
NA	TRBV9	TRBJ1-5	CASSPIPGHSNQPQHF
NA	TRBV4-3	TRBJ2-6	CASSPRAGANVLTF
NA	TRBV6-8	TRBJ2-5	CASSPGTRKETQYF
TRBD1	TRBV28	TRBJ1-2	CASSPVTGGTNYGYTF
NA	TRBV19	TRBJ1-2	CASSIPGSRRPNYGYTF
NA	TRBV30	TRBJ1-5	CAWSVPGNFGQPQHF
TRBD1	TRBV28	TRBJ1-5	CASSLVGRGRQPQHF
NA	TRBV2	TRBJ1-2	CASRPSRGNGYTF
NA	TRBV5-6	TRBJ1-1	CASSRGTMNTEAFF
TRBD1	TRBV24-1	TRBJ1-2	CATSDLRRTGDYGYTF
TRBD1	TRBV5-1	TRBJ1-1	CASSPERGQVNTEAFF
NA	TRBV19	TRBJ1-1	CASSMTSLSEAFF
TRBD2	TRBV7-3	TRBJ2-7	CASSLSSGSREQYF
NA	TRBV2	TRBJ2-5	CASSKTWDFQETQYF
NA	TRBV21-1	TRBJ2-7	CASSKHRTSANSSYEQYF
NA	TRBV20-1	TRBJ2-7	CSASPARQQYF
NA	TRBV19	TRBJ1-3	CASKGLSSGNTIYF
TRBD1	TRBV4-2	TRBJ1-4	CASRYSRDRSNEKLFF
NA	TRBV7-6	TRBJ1-2	CASSLPNGYGYTF
NA	TRBV19	TRBJ2-1	CASSTMTTRGNEQFF
TRBD2	TRBV11-3	TRBJ2-1	CASSDAPTSGSYNEQFF
NA	TRBV4-1	TRBJ2-7	CASSQGGQGPMYEQYF
NA	TRBV18	TRBJ1-1	CASSPPRGTEAFF
TRBD2	TRBV7-3	TRBJ2-1	CASSLRSSGSSYNEQFF
TRBD1	TRBV5-4	TRBJ2-1	CASSTRQGAPNEQFF
NA	TRBV27	TRBJ2-1	CASSFSGSYNEQFF
NA	TRBV7-3	TRBJ2-1	CASSSGRGSYNEQFF
NA	TRBV19	TRBJ2-7	CASSINGMGPDSYYEQYF
NA	TRBV5-5	TRBJ1-6	CASSLRTEYNSPLHF
TRBD2	TRBV5-1	TRBJ2-7	CASSWGLAGAYYEQYF
TRBD2	TRBV7-2	TRBJ2-3	CASSSTSGGGGTTDTQYF
NA	TRBV11-2	TRBJ1-1	CASSPLVGTEAFF
NA	TRBV28	TRBJ1-2	CASSLFYGYTF
NA	TRBV4-1	TRBJ2-1	CASSQDGARGYNEQFF
NA	TRBV5-5	TRBJ1-1	CASSLVTPSAEAFF
TRBD1	TRBV27	TRBJ1-2	CATKTGTLAGYTF
TRBD2	TRBV14	TRBJ2-7	CASSHGLAGSEQYF